This TCR beta chain was observed in a study of tumor and adjacent non-tumor tissue in lung cancer. About the research overall: Stage I to III disease affected ten to eleven men and 5 women aged about 31 to 80.

The template was RNA from unsorted bulk tissue. General study results and limits: Tumor tissue had significantly higher TCR diversity than normal lung. Top 100 clones took a larger repertoire share in normal lung.

This CDR3 spans 17 amino acids. V dropped 1 base and J dropped 6; count of bases not matched to a gene: 7. The germline V gene has CDR1 MNHNS and CDR2 SASEGT. Notes on this clonotype: As yet, its antigen is unknown.

TCRbeta libraries were built with three rounds of nested PCR, modified from ARM-PCR. TCRdb processed the multiplex PCR reads anew with MiXCR; each CDR3 protein has one entry. The sample has over 110,000 distinct CDR3 sequences, roughly 70% seen once. The TCR comes from a man aged 60-69 years with small cell lung cancer. The sequencing sample was made of lung tumor tissue. V and J are TRBV6-1 and TRBJ2-3; 13 bases are shared with TRBD2. The CDR3 loop is CASSEGRLAGGRDTQYF. The CDR3 DNA reads TGTGCCAGCAGTGAAGGCCGACTAGCGGGAGGCCGGGATACGCAGTATTTT.